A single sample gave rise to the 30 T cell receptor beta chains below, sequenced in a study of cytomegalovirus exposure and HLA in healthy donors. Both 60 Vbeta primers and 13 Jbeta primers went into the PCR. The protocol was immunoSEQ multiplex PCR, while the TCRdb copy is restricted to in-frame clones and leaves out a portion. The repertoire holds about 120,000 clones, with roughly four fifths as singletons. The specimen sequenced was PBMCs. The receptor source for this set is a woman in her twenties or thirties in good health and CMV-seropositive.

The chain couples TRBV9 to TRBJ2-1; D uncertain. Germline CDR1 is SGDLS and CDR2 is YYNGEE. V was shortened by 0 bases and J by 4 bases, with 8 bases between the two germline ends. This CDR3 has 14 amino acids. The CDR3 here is CASSVDGDYNEQFF. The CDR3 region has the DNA TGTGCCAGCAGCGTAGACGGAGATTACAATGAGCAGTTCTTC.

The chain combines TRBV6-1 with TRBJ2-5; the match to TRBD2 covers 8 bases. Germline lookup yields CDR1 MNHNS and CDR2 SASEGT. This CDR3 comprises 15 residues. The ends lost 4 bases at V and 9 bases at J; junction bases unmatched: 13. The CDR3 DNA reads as TGTGCCAGCAGTGTAGCCGGACCCCGGGAGGGGTCCCAGTACTTC. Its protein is CASSVAGPREGSQYF.

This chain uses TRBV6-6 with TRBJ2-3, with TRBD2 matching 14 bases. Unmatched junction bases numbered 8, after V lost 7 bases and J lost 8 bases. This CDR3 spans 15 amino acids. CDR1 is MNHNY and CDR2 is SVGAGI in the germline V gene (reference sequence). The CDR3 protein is CASTYGTSGGRTQYF. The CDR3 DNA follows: TGTGCCAGCACCTACGGGACTAGCGGGGGCCGTACGCAGTATTTT.

The CDR3 DNA is TGTGCCTGGAGTGTGCGGGGGGGCGCAAGATACTACGAGCAGTACTTC. Encoded protein: CAWSVRGGARYYEQYF. This chain uses TRBV30 with TRBJ2-7; TRBD2 aligns across 9 bases. Per the germline V gene, CDR1 is GTSNPN and CDR2 is SVGIG (reference sequence). J gave up 3 bases and V 0 bases, and 9 bases lay outside the gene matches. The length of the CDR3 is 16 residues.

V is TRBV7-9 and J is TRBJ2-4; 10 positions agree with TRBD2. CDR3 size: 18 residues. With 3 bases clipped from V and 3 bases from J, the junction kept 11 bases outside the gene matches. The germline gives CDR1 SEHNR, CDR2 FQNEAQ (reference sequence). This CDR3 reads CASSLASGGASGKNIQYF. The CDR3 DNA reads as TGTGCCAGCAGCTTGGCCAGCGGGGGGGCCTCAGGCAAAAACATTCAGTACTTC.

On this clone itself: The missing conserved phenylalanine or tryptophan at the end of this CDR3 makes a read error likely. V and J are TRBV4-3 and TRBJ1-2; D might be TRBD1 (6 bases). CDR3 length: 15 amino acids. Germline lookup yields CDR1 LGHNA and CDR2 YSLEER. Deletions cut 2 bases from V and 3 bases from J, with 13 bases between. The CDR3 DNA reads TGCGCCAGCAGCCAAACGCAAGGGGGTGACTATGGCTACACCTCC. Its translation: CASSQTQGGDYGYTS.

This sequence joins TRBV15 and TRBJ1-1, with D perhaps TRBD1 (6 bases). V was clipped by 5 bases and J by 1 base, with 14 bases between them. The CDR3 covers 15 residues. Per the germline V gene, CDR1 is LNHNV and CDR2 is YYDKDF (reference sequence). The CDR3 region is CATSGNRVSNTEAFF. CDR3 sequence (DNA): TGTGCCACCAGCGGGAACAGGGTTTCGAACACTGAAGCTTTCTTT.

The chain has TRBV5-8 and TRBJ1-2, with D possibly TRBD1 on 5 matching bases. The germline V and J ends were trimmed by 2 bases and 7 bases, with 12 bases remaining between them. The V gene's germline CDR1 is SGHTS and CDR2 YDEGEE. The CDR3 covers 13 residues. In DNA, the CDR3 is TGTGCCAGCAGCTTCTGGGAAGGGGCTGGCTACACCTTC. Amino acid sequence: CASSFWEGAGYTF.

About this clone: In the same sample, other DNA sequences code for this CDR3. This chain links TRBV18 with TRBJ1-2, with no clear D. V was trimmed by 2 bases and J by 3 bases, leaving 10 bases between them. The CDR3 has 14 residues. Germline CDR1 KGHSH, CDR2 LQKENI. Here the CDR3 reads CASSPWLEDYGYTF. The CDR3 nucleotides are TGTGCCAGCTCACCATGGCTCGAGGACTATGGCTACACCTTC.

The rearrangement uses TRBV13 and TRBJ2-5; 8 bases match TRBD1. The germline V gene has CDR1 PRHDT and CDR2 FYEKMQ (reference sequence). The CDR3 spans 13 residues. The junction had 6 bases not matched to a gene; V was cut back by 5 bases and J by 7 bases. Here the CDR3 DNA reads TGTGCCAGCAGCAACGACAGGGGTCGGACCCAGTACTTC. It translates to CASSNDRGRTQYF.

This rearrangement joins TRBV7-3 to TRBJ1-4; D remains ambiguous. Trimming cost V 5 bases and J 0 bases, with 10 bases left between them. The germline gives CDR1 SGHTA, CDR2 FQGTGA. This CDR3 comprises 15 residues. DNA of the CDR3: TGTGCCAGCAGCGCCAACAAGACAACTAATGAAAAACTGTTTTTT. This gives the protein CASSANKTTNEKLFF.

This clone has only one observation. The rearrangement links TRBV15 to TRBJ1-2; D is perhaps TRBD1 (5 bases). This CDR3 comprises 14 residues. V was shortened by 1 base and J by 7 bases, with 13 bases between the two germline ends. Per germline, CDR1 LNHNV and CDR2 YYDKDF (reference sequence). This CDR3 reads CATSRVGGEGGYTF. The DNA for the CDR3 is TGTGCCACCAGCAGAGTGGGAGGGGAGGGTGGCTACACCTTC.

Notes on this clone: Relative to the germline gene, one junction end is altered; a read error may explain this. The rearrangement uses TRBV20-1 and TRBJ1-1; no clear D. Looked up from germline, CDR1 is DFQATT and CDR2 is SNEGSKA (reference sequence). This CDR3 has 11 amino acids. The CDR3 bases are TGCAGTGCTCCCCGACTGTATGAAGCTCTCTTT. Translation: CSAPRLYEALF.

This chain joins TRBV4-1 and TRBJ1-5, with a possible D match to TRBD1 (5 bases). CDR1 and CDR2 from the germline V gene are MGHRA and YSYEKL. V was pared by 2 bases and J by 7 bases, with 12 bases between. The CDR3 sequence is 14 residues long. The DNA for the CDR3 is TGCGCCAGCAGCCAAAATGGGGAGGGGCAGCCCCAGCATTTT. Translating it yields CASSQNGEGQPQHF.

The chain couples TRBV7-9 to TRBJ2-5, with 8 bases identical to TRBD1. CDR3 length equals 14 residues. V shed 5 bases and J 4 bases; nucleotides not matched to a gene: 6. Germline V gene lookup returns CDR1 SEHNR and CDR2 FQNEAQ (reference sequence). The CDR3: CASSIGQGVETQYF. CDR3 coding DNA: TGTGCCAGCAGCATTGGACAGGGTGTAGAGACCCAGTACTTC.

CDR3 loop: CASSAASEISYNSPLHF. In DNA, the CDR3 is TGTGCCAGCAGCGCCGCATCTGAGATCTCCTATAATTCACCCCTCCACTTT. This rearrangement joins TRBV9 to TRBJ1-6; D is uncertain. V lost 3 bases, J lost 0 bases, and 13 bases lay in between. This CDR3 comprises 17 residues. Germline CDR1 is SGDLS and CDR2 is YYNGEE. The complete variable domain, with remaining parts taken from reference TRBV9 and TRBJ1-6, reads DSGVTQTPKHLITATGQRVTLRCSPRSGDLSVYWYQQSLDQGLQFLIQYYNGEERAKGNILERFSAQQFPDLHSELNLSSLELGDSALYFCASSAASEISYNSPLHFGNGTRLTVT.

CDR3 residues: CASKRGNREETQYF. DNA for the CDR3: TGTGCCAGCAAACGCGGGAACCGTGAAGAGACCCAGTACTTC. The chain carries TRBV27 and TRBJ2-5, with a possible D match to TRBD2 (6 bases). Germline V gene data show CDR1 as MNHEY and CDR2 as SMNVEV (reference sequence). There are 14 residues in the CDR3. V shed 7 bases and J shed 3 bases, with 15 bases lying between them.

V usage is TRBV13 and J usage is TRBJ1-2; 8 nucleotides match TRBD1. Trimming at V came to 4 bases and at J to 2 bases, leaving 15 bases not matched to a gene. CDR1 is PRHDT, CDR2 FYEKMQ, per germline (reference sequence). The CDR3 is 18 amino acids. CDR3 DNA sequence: TGTGCCAGCAGCTCCCTCCGACGGGGACAGGATCGAAACTATGGCTACACCTTC. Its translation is CASSSLRRGQDRNYGYTF.

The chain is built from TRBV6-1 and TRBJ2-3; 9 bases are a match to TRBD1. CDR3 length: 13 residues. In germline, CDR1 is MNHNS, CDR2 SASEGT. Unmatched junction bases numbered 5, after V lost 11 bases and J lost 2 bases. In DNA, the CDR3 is TGTGCCGGGGGGACAGGGACCACAGATACGCAGTATTTT. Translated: CAGGTGTTDTQYF.

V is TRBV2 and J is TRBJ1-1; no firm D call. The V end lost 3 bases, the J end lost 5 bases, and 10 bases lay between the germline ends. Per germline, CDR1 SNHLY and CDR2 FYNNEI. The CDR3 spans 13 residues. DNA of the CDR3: TGTGCCAGCAGTGATTGGGCGTCTACTGAAGCTTTCTTT. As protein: CASSDWASTEAFF.

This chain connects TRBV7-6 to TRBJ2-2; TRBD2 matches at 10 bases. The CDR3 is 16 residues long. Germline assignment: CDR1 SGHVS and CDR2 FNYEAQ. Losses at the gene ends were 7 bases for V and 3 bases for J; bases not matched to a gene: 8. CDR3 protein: CASNLRLAGDTGELFF. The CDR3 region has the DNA TGTGCCAGCAACCTTAGACTAGCGGGTGACACCGGGGAGCTGTTTTTT.

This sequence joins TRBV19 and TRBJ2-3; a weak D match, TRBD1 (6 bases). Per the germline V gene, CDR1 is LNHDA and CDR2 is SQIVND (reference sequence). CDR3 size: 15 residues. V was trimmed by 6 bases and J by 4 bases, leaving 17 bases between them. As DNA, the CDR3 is TGTGCCAGTAGCACCCACAGGGATGTTCCAGATACGCAGTATTTT. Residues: CASSTHRDVPDTQYF.

The DNA for the CDR3 is TGTGCCAGTACCCCCCACGGCAAGGCGAGGGATGGCTACACCTTC. This translates into CASTPHGKARDGYTF. The genes are TRBV19 and TRBJ1-2; D uncertain. Germline values: CDR1 LNHDA, CDR2 SQIVND (reference sequence). V lost 7 bases to trimming and J lost 6 bases, with 21 bases between them. This CDR3 contains 15 residues. The complete variable domain, with remaining parts taken from reference TRBV19 and TRBJ1-2, reads DGGITQSPKYLFRKEGQNVTLSCEQNLNHDAMYWYRQDPGQGLRLIYYSQIVNDFQKGDIAEGYSVSREKKESFPLTVTSAQKNPTAFYLCASTPHGKARDGYTFGSGTRLTVV.

The CDR3 reads CASSYRDRVVSEQYF. The CDR3 DNA sequence: TGTGCCAGCAGCTACCGGGACAGGGTAGTGTCCGAGCAGTACTTC. The chain employs TRBV13 and TRBJ2-7, with 9 bases that match TRBD1. This CDR3 has 15 residues. V was pared by 4 bases and J by 6 bases, with 10 bases of the junction left unmatched. Germline values: CDR1 PRHDT, CDR2 FYEKMQ (reference sequence).

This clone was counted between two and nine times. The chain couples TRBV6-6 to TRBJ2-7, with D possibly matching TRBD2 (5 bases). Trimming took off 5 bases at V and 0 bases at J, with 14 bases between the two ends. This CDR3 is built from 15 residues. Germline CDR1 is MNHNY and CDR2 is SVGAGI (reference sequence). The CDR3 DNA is TGTGCCAGCAGTCCCTCCCGGGGTTTCTCCTACGAGCAGTACTTC. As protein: CASSPSRGFSYEQYF.

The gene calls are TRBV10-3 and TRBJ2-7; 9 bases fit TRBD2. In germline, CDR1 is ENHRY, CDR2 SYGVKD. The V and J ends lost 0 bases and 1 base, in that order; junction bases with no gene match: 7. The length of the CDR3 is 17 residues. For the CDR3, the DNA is TGTGCCATCAGTGAGTCGACTAGCGGTCCCTCGTCCTACGAGCAGTACTTC. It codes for CAISESTSGPSSYEQYF.

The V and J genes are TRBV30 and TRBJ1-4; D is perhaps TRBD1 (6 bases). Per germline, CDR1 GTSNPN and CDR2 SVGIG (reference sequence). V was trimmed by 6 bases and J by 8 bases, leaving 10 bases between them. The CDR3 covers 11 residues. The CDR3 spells CACRGGEKLFF. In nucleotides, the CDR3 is TGTGCCTGTAGGGGGGGCGAAAAACTGTTTTTT. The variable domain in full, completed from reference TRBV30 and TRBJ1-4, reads SQTIHQWPATLVQPVGSPLSLECTVEGTSNPNLYWYRQAAGRGLQLLFYSVGIGQISSEVPQNLSASRPQDRQFILSSKKLLLSDSGFYLCACRGGEKLFFGSGTQLSVL.

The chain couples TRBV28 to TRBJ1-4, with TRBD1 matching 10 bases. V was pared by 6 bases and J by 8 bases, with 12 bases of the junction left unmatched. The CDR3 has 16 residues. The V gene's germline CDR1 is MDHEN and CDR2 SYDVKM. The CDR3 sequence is CASSLWAGTGVEKLFF. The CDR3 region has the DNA TGTGCCAGCAGCCTTTGGGCCGGGACAGGGGTAGAAAAACTGTTTTTT.

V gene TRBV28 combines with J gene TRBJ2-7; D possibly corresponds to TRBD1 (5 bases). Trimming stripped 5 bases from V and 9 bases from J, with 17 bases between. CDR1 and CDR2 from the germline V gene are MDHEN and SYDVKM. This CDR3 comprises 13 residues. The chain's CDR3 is CASSTYQGFGQYF. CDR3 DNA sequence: TGTGCCAGCAGTACCTACCAGGGCTTCGGGCAGTACTTC.

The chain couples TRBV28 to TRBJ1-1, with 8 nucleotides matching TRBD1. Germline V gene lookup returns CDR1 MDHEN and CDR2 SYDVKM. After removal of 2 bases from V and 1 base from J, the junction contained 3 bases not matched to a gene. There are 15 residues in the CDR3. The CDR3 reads CASSLRQGTNTEAFF. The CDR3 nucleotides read TGTGCCAGCAGTTTAAGACAGGGGACGAACACTGAAGCTTTCTTT.